Following are 10 T cell receptor beta chains from one sample sequenced in a study of cytomegalovirus exposure and HLA in healthy donors. The PCR was carried out with 60 Vbeta primers and 13 Jbeta primers. The repertoire was sequenced with immunoSEQ multiplex PCR; TCRdb's copy has only in-frame clones and lacks some. The sample holds roughly 80,000 clones, around 60% seen once. Sequencing used PBMCs. The receptors here all came from a male donor in good health and CMV-seropositive.

This chain uses TRBV7-8 with TRBJ1-2, with TRBD1 matching 7 bases. The germline gives CDR1 SGHVS, CDR2 FQNEAQ. The V and J ends lost 5 bases and 4 bases, in that order; junction bases with no gene match: 7. There are 14 residues in the CDR3. CDR3 sequence (DNA): TGTGCCAGCAGCACCCGGGACAGCACCTATGGCTACACCTTC. Protein product: CASSTRDSTYGYTF.

V is TRBV19 and J is TRBJ2-3; 9 bases fit TRBD2. Trimming at V came to 4 bases and at J to 4 bases, leaving 3 bases not matched to a gene. Germline CDR1 LNHDA, CDR2 SQIVND (reference sequence). The CDR3 extends over 14 amino acids. The CDR3 sequence is CASSRREGPDTQYF. Here the CDR3 DNA reads TGTGCCAGTAGTAGGCGGGAGGGCCCAGATACGCAGTATTTT. Variable domain in full (rest from reference TRBV19 and TRBJ2-3): DGGITQSPKYLFRKEGQNVTLSCEQNLNHDAMYWYRQDPGQGLRLIYYSQIVNDFQKGDIAEGYSVSREKKESFPLTVTSAQKNPTAFYLCASSRREGPDTQYFGPGTRLTVL.

The chain uses TRBV7-3 and TRBJ2-2; possible D gene TRBD1, 6 bases. CDR3 length equals 14 residues. Germline loops: CDR1 SGHTA, CDR2 FQGTGA. Trimming stripped 6 bases from V and 6 bases from J, with 14 bases between. CDR3 sequence reads: CASRPGELAGELFF. Written as DNA, the CDR3 is TGTGCCAGCAGGCCAGGGGAGCTGGCCGGGGAGCTGTTTTTT.

The chain couples TRBV27 to TRBJ2-1; D is uncertain. Germline V CDR1 and CDR2: MNHEY, SMNVEV (reference sequence). The CDR3 covers 13 residues. Trimming took off 3 bases at V and 8 bases at J, with 11 bases between the two ends. As DNA, the CDR3 is TGTGCCAGCAGTTTCAGGCCGTCCGATGAGCAGTTCTTC. Its protein is CASSFRPSDEQFF.

The V gene is TRBV5-1, the J gene TRBJ2-7, with 12 nucleotides matching TRBD2. CDR1 is SGHRS, CDR2 YFSETQ, per germline. The CDR3 runs to 16 residues. The V and J ends lost 0 bases and 2 bases, in that order; junction bases with no gene match: 3. In DNA, the CDR3 is TGCGCCAGCAGCTTGGCCTCTAGCGGGGGGGCCTACGAGCAGTACTTC. Amino acids: CASSLASSGGAYEQYF. The full variable domain, completed using reference TRBV5-1 and TRBJ2-7, is KAGVTQTPRYLIKTRGQQVTLSCSPISGHRSVSWYQQTPGQGLQFLFEYFSETQRNKGNFPGRFSGRQFSNSRSEMNVSTLELGDSALYLCASSLASSGGAYEQYFGPGTRLTVT.

This clone has only one observation. The V call is TRBV25-1, the J call TRBJ1-1, with D perhaps TRBD1 (5 bases). The CDR3 has 15 residues. V lost 5 bases to trimming and J lost 0 bases, with 13 bases between them. Germline V gene data show CDR1 as MGHDK and CDR2 as SYGVNS. CDR3 amino acids: CASSRQLGVNTEAFF. The DNA for the CDR3 is TGTGCCAGCAGTCGACAGCTAGGAGTGAACACTGAAGCTTTCTTT.

This clone was seen only once. The chain carries TRBV7-2 and TRBJ2-7; D possibly corresponds to TRBD1 (5 bases). The CDR3 is 16 amino acids. Germline lookup yields CDR1 SGHTA and CDR2 FQGNSA. The V end was cut by 3 bases, the J end by 3 bases, with 18 bases between. This CDR3 is CASSLGLGRASYEQYF. CDR3 DNA sequence: TGTGCCAGCAGCTTGGGTCTGGGCAGGGCGAGCTACGAGCAGTACTTC.

V gene TRBV7-9 combines with J gene TRBJ2-4; 8 nucleotides align to TRBD1. The CDR3 contains 13 residues. V trimming: 4 bases; J trimming: 10 bases; junction bases outside the gene matches: 6. In germline, CDR1 is SEHNR, CDR2 FQNEAQ (reference sequence). The CDR3 nucleotides read TGTGCCAGCAGCTCCGGGACAGGAAGTATTCAGTACTTC. It encodes CASSSGTGSIQYF.

The chain recombines TRBV7-2 with TRBJ2-3, with D perhaps matching TRBD2 (6 bases). V shed 6 bases and J shed 4 bases, with 11 bases lying between them. Germline CDR1 reads SGHTA; CDR2 reads FQGNSA. This CDR3 contains 13 residues. CDR3 region: CASRRTIPDTQYF. The CDR3 DNA reads TGTGCCAGCAGAAGGACTATCCCAGATACGCAGTATTTT.

The V and J genes are TRBV27 and TRBJ1-4; no clear D. Germline V gives CDR1 MNHEY, CDR2 SMNVEV (reference sequence). The CDR3 is 15 amino acids. V was clipped by 2 bases and J by 0 bases, with 7 bases between them. The DNA for the CDR3 is TGTGCCAGCAGTTTAATCTCCTCAACTAATGAAAAACTGTTTTTT. Translated, it gives CASSLISSTNEKLFF.